These 19 T cell receptor beta chains were sequenced from one sample in a study of shared clonotypes between healthy human individuals. Profiled with immunoSEQ multiplex PCR; TCRdb holds only in-frame clones, not every one. The data hold millions of clones, with 85% to 95% observed a single time. The sequencing sample was made of naive CD4+ T cells from PBMCs. Subset specified: CD45RA+ positively selected. The receptors derive from a young man in good health. Some clones in this sample may be carry-over from other donors' samples.

This clone has only one observation. The chain has TRBV5-1 and TRBJ2-7; D might be TRBD1 (5 bases). Trimming took off 3 bases at V and 3 bases at J, with 19 bases between the two ends. Looked up from germline, CDR1 is SGHRS and CDR2 is YFSETQ. This CDR3 comprises 16 residues. The CDR3 region is CASSWGGAAGNYEQYF. The CDR3 nucleotides read TGCGCCAGCAGCTGGGGTGGCGCCGCAGGGAACTACGAGCAGTACTTC.

The table lists this clone with a few counts. The sample contains more than one DNA sequence encoding this CDR3. The J gene is TRBJ1-1, the V gene TRBV18; D is uncertain. Germline values: CDR1 KGHSH, CDR2 LQKENI. Between the trimmed V and J ends, which lost 1 base and 1 base, there was a span of 7 bases. The CDR3 totals 14 residues. The CDR3 nucleotides are TGTGCCAGCTCACCACTTGCAGGGAACACTGAAGCTTTCTTT. Translating it yields CASSPLAGNTEAFF.

The DNA of the CDR3 is TGTGCCAGCAGCTTAGCTAGCGGGGACTACGAGCAGTACTTC. It translates to CASSLASGDYEQYF. The genes are TRBV11-2 and TRBJ2-7, with 9 bases that match TRBD2. The V gene end was trimmed by 1 base and the J gene end by 3 bases; junction bases not matched to a gene: 1. The CDR3 runs 14 residues. The germline V gene has CDR1 SGHAT and CDR2 FQNNGV.

The chain employs TRBV5-1 and TRBJ1-5; tentatively, D is TRBD1 (5 bases). Per the germline V gene, CDR1 is SGHRS and CDR2 is YFSETQ. V dropped 1 base and J dropped 5 bases, with 10 bases sitting between them. This CDR3 region has 14 residues. This CDR3 reads CASSLLGDHQPQHF. In DNA form, the CDR3 reads TGCGCCAGCAGCTTGCTGGGGGACCATCAGCCCCAGCATTTT. Full variable domain (missing parts from reference TRBV5-1 and TRBJ1-5): KAGVTQTPRYLIKTRGQQVTLSCSPISGHRSVSWYQQTPGQGLQFLFEYFSETQRNKGNFPGRFSGRQFSNSRSEMNVSTLELGDSALYLCASSLLGDHQPQHFGDGTRLSIL.

This chain links TRBV7-9 with TRBJ2-1; the D gene is possibly TRBD1 (6 bases). V lost 0 bases and J lost 7, with 16 bases in between. Germline loops: CDR1 SEHNR, CDR2 FQNEAQ (reference sequence). The length of the CDR3 is 16 residues. The CDR3 bases are TGTGCCAGCAGCTTAGCGGGCAGGGGCTCTGGTAATGAGCAGTTCTTC. Translated: CASSLAGRGSGNEQFF.

This chain joins TRBV5-6 and TRBJ1-5; D gene unclear. Trimming pared 3 bases from V and 1 base from J, leaving 11 bases between. The CDR3 loop spans 15 amino acids. Per germline, CDR1 SGHDT and CDR2 YYEEEE. CDR3 loop: CASSSRDGSNQPQHF. As DNA, the CDR3 is TGTGCCAGCAGCTCCCGGGATGGGAGCAATCAGCCCCAGCATTTT.

The rearrangement joins TRBV7-2 to TRBJ2-5; D remains unclear. The CDR3 contains 14 residues. The germline CDR1 and CDR2 sequences are SGHTA and FQGNSA. The ends were cut back, 2 bases at V and 4 bases at J, with 11 bases in the middle. The CDR3 DNA follows: TGTGCCAGCAGCTTACTTACGAACAGAGAGACCCAGTACTTC. Its protein is CASSLLTNRETQYF.

This rearrangement joins TRBV5-4 to TRBJ1-2; D perhaps matches TRBD1 (5 bases). V was pared by 5 bases and J by 14 bases, with 19 bases between. The CDR3 spans 12 residues. Germline assignment: CDR1 SGHNT and CDR2 YYREEE (reference sequence). The CDR3 reads CASRGDRPSETF. The DNA of the CDR3 is TGTGCCAGCAGGGGAGACAGACCCTCGGAAACCTTC. The variable domain in full, with the rest retrieved from reference TRBV5-4 and TRBJ1-2, is ETGVTQSPTHLIKTRGQQVTLRCSSQSGHNTVSWYQQALGQGPQFIFQYYREEENGRGNFPPRFSGLQFPNYSSELNVNALELDDSALYLCASRGDRPSETFGSGTRLTVV.

Here the CDR3 reads CASSQDRFSGNTIYF. CDR3 DNA: TGCGCCAGCAGCCAGGACAGGTTCTCTGGAAACACCATATATTTT. The V gene is TRBV5-1, the J gene TRBJ1-3; TRBD1 matches 7 bases. CDR1 SGHRS and CDR2 YFSETQ come from the germline V gene. The CDR3 has 15 residues. V was clipped by 4 bases and J by 0 bases; unmatched bases: 4. Complete variable domain (other parts from reference TRBV5-1 and TRBJ1-3): KAGVTQTPRYLIKTRGQQVTLSCSPISGHRSVSWYQQTPGQGLQFLFEYFSETQRNKGNFPGRFSGRQFSNSRSEMNVSTLELGDSALYLCASSQDRFSGNTIYFGEGSWLTVV.

The J gene is TRBJ2-1, the V gene TRBV19; D unresolved. CDR1 LNHDA and CDR2 SQIVND come from the germline V gene (reference sequence). CDR3 length equals 13 residues. V lost 0 bases and J 10 bases, leaving 10 bases between the germline ends. The CDR3 nucleotides read TGTGCCAGTAGTATAGATCGCAGGCCCGAGCAGTTCTTC. Protein sequence: CASSIDRRPEQFF.

Here the CDR3 reads CASSTNRGHEQFF. CDR3 DNA: TGTGCCAGCAGTACAAACAGGGGCCATGAGCAGTTCTTC. The chain has TRBV2 and TRBJ2-1; 7 positions agree with TRBD1. Germline V gene data show CDR1 as SNHLY and CDR2 as FYNNEI. The V gene end was trimmed by 5 bases and the J gene end by 8 bases; junction bases not matched to a gene: 6. The CDR3 extends over 13 amino acids.

Note on this clone: Other nucleotide sequences in the sample specify the same CDR3. This rearrangement joins TRBV15 to TRBJ1-5; no firm D call. This CDR3 contains 12 residues. Germline lookup yields CDR1 LNHNV and CDR2 YYDKDF (reference sequence). The ends were cut back, 0 bases at V and 9 bases at J, with 6 bases in the middle. CDR3 sequence (DNA): TGTGCCACCAGCAGAGATCGGGGGCCCCAGCATTTT. Amino acids: CATSRDRGPQHF.

The chain couples TRBV6-1 to TRBJ1-4; D is undetermined. Germline V CDR1 and CDR2: MNHNS, SASEGT. CDR3 size: 18 residues. Trimming removed 3 bases from V and 3 bases from J, with 20 bases in between. In DNA, the CDR3 is TGTGCCAGCAGTGAGTCTTCCAACAGACACAGACCTAATGAAAAACTGTTTTTT. Its translation is CASSESSNRHRPNEKLFF.

A few counts support this clone. The chain couples TRBV5-1 to TRBJ2-2, with 11 bases that match TRBD2. Trimming cost V 4 bases and J 0 bases; bases outside gene matches: 8. In germline, CDR1 is SGHRS, CDR2 YFSETQ. The CDR3 consists of 18 residues. For the CDR3, the DNA is TGCGCCAGCAGCCTCTATACTAGCGGGAGCGCGAACACCGGGGAGCTGTTTTTT. It encodes CASSLYTSGSANTGELFF.

V gene TRBV5-4 combines with J gene TRBJ2-7; 16 bases map to TRBD2. With V trimmed by 4 bases and J by 3 bases, 16 bases remained unmatched. Germline V gene lookup returns CDR1 SGHNT and CDR2 YYREEE (reference sequence). The CDR3 runs to 20 residues. The CDR3 sequence: CASSLPSGTSGRAKSYEQYF. The CDR3, as DNA: TGTGCCAGCAGCCTACCCTCTGGGACTAGCGGGAGGGCCAAAAGCTACGAGCAGTACTTC.

In the case of this clone: The same CDR3 can be traced to other DNA sequences in this sample. The gene calls are TRBV28 and TRBJ1-4; the D gene is possibly TRBD1 (5 bases). Looked up from germline, CDR1 is MDHEN and CDR2 is SYDVKM. There are 15 residues in the CDR3. The V end was cut by 5 bases, the J end by 0 bases, with 10 bases between. For the CDR3, the DNA is TGTGCCAGCAGTCCGGGGGGTGCAACTAATGAAAAACTGTTTTTT. Translated, it gives CASSPGGATNEKLFF.

J is TRBJ2-1 and V is TRBV7-9, with 9 bases aligning to TRBD2. V lost 3 bases and J lost 7; bases outside the gene matches: 16. From germline, CDR1 is SEHNR and CDR2 FQNEAQ (reference sequence). The CDR3 length is 18 residues. CDR3 DNA: TGTGCCAGCAGCTTGTCCCGGCGTAGCGGGAGCGATACAAATGAGCAGTTCTTC. Translated, it gives CASSLSRRSGSDTNEQFF.

The chain couples TRBV29-1 to TRBJ2-7; D is unclear. The CDR3 length is 11 residues. Trimming left V 4 bases short and J 1 base short, with 5 bases between. From germline, CDR1 is SQVTM and CDR2 ANQGSEA. The CDR3 region is CSVARSYEQYF. In nucleotides, the CDR3 is TGCAGCGTTGCCAGGTCCTACGAGCAGTACTTC.

The chain has TRBV30 and TRBJ1-5; D unclear. The CDR3 contains 13 residues. In germline, CDR1 is GTSNPN, CDR2 SVGIG (reference sequence). Deletions cut 2 bases from V and 5 bases from J, with 10 bases between. CDR3 sequence reads: CAWSPGGDQPQHF. In DNA, the CDR3 is TGTGCCTGGAGTCCGGGTGGGGATCAGCCCCAGCATTTT. Together with reference TRBV30 and TRBJ1-5, the CDR3 gives the full variable domain: SQTIHQWPATLVQPVGSPLSLECTVEGTSNPNLYWYRQAAGRGLQLLFYSVGIGQISSEVPQNLSASRPQDRQFILSSKKLLLSDSGFYLCAWSPGGDQPQHFGDGTRLSIL.